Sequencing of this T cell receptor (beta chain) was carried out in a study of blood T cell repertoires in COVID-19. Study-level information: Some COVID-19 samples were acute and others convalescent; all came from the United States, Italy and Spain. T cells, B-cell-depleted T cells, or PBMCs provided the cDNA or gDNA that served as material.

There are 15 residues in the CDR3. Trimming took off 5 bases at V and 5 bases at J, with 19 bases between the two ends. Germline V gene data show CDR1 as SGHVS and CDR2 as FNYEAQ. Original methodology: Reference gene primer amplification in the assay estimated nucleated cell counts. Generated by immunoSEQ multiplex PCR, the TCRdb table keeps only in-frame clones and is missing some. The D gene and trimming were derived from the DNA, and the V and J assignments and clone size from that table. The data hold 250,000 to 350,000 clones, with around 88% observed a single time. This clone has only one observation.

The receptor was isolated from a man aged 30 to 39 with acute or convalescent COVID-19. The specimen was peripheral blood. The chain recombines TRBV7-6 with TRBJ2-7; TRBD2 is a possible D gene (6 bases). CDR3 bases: TGTGCCAGCAGCCCCCTGGGGGGAAGGTTGAACGAGCAGTACTTC. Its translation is CASSPLGGRLNEQYF.